These T cell receptor beta chains were read from a single sample in a study of T cell responses to AZD1222 COVID-19 vaccine. Sequencing used immunoSEQ multiplex PCR; TCRdb keeps in-frame clones, though not all of them. This sample carries some 250,000 clones, approximately 94% of them seen once, and the ten largest clones take 0.55%. Sequences were derived from peripheral blood, sampled 28 days after the second AZD1222 dose. Receptor source: an adult who received the AZD1222 COVID-19 vaccine. Each CDR3 is given with its conserved first and last residue.

V: TRBV30
J: TRBJ2-7
CDR3: CAATGQSYEQYF

V: TRBV5-6
J: TRBJ1-2
CDR3: CASSLAGPMGYTF

V: TRBV4-1
J: TRBJ1-1
CDR3: CASSPTRTGTTEAFF

V: TRBV7-9
J: TRBJ1-6
CDR3: CATSRGPDSTSPLHF

V: TRBV19
J: TRBJ1-2
CDR3: CASRLQGVHGYTF

V: TRBV9
J: TRBJ2-7
CDR3: CASSRQGTVGEQYF

V: TRBV28
J: TRBJ2-7
CDR3: CASSSQKGEQYF

V: TRBV30
J: TRBJ1-2
CDR3: CACTANGYTF

V: TRBV15
J: TRBJ2-1
CDR3: CATSRDRVNEQFF

V: TRBV28
J: TRBJ1-2
CDR3: CASTQSTGYTF

V: TRBV2
J: TRBJ1-1
CDR3: CASSGGPLTGAFF

V: TRBV7-8
J: TRBJ2-5
CDR3: CASSRNPMGGRETQYF

V: TRBV19
J: TRBJ1-6
CDR3: CASSPTDIGSPLHF

V: TRBV2
J: TRBJ1-5
CDR3: CASSEPGPVNQPQHF

V: TRBV19
J: TRBJ1-2
CDR3: CASSRAGLQGIYGYTF

V: TRBV5-4
J: TRBJ1-2
CDR3: CASSAKGRGGYTF

V: TRBV29-1
J: TRBJ1-3
CDR3: CSVRGPGTSGNTIYF

V: TRBV5-4
J: TRBJ2-3
CDR3: CASSLGAEGSDTQYF